This T cell receptor (beta chain) was captured in a study of blood T cell repertoires in COVID-19 (dated by TCRdb to 2018 to 2020). With regard to the full study: Samples from collaborators originated in the United States, Italy and Spain and spanned both the acute and convalescent phases of COVID-19. The prospective study material was composed of cDNA or gDNA derived from T cells, B-cell-depleted T cells, or PBMCs. The dataset comprised deeply sampled blood TCRbeta repertoires from subjects exposed to, actively infected with, or recovered from COVID-19. The repertoires were released in a freely available public database meant as a resource for research on the immune response to SARS-CoV-2. Samples came from the ongoing ImmuneRACE study (first 160 participants) plus 1,254 subjects from 6 global collaborators. Sample metadata almost always included a de-identified subject ID, COVID-19 status, age in years and sex. Where HLA class I and class II types were available, the types were taken from metadata supplied by the sample provider, not from assay-based typing. What the work shows at the level of the full study, not this receptor alone: The amount of clinical and demographic metadata varied by source and participant and was provided uncurated.

The germline V gene (reference sequence) provides CDR1 LNHDA and CDR2 SQIVND. Taken from cysteine to phenylalanine, the CDR3 has 17 residues. The retained sequence is limited to the CDR3, 51 bases, with the frame set at the first base. Here V drops 3 bases and J drops 2 bases, and the junction holds 8 bases not matched to any gene. TCRbeta CDR3 regions were amplified from genomic DNA by means of the immunoSEQ Assay, a bias-controlled multiplex PCR. As for the original processing: Within the assay, amplification of reference gene primers was used to estimate how many nucleated cells each sample contained. To quantify the absolute abundance of each unique TCRbeta CDR3 rearrangement, sequence reads were collapsed and filtered. Productive Simpson clonality was computed per sample as the square root of Simpson's diversity index over productive rearrangements. TCRdb obtained this table from immuneACCESS and retained in-frame rearrangements with V and J assigned. These tables miss some clones; where compared with another copy, unresolved V genes account for less than half of the shortfall, and the remainder is unexplained. V and J calls and clone size follow that table, whereas D and trimming were derived from the DNA. The sample data list tens of thousands of clones, and less than 85% of these were observed just once. Together, the top ten hold 10% to 13% of the sample.

Collaborating institutions collected whole blood in K2EDTA tubes following their own protocols. Collaborator samples were shipped for TCRbeta analysis as frozen whole blood, isolated PBMCs, or DNA extracted from either sample type. A word on this clone: No cognate antigen has been identified for it. No per-base quality is available; no much larger clone lies one base away.

The receptor's source is a woman in her seventies with acute or convalescent COVID-19. Sequencing was carried out using peripheral blood. The chain couples TRBV19 to TRBJ2-2; 8 bases in the middle match TRBD1. In nucleotides, the sequence is TGTGCCAGTAGTATGCTTGGGACAGGTTTAAACACCGGGGAGCTGTTTTTT. The translation is CASSMLGTGLNTGELFF.